Listed below are T cell receptor beta chains from one sample, sequenced in a study of cytomegalovirus exposure and HLA in healthy donors. Method: immunoSEQ multiplex PCR; TCRdb's copy keeps in-frame clones and lacks some. The sample has fewer than 200,000 clones; approximately 80% are singletons. Sequencing used PBMCs. These receptors came from a man aged 18 to 30 in good health and CMV-seropositive. CDR3s include the opening cysteine and the closing phenylalanine or tryptophan. The order of the fields is V gene, D gene, J gene, clone size, CDR3 DNA, CDR3 protein. A D gene is named only where the DNA matches it firmly. Size is omitted from some rows. Given values are once, few, many or a class for expanded clones.

TRBV27,.,TRBJ2-7,.,TGTGCCAGCAGAAAGAGGGCTGCATCGGCCTACGAGCAGTACTTC,CASRKRAASAYEQYF
TRBV18,.,TRBJ1-2,.,TGTGCCAGCTCACTCGGTTCAGGGGACGGAGGCTACACCTTC,CASSLGSGDGGYTF
TRBV27,.,TRBJ2-1,.,TGTGCCAGCAGTTTAGAGTTGGCCTACAATGAGCAGTTCTTC,CASSLELAYNEQFF
TRBV9,.,TRBJ1-2,.,TGTGCCAGCAGCGTAGGAGGGGAGGCGAACTATGGCTACACCTTC,CASSVGGEANYGYTF
TRBV7-6,.,TRBJ1-5,.,TGTGCCAGCAGCCCAGGGGCAGGGGTCAATCAGCCCCAGCATTTT,CASSPGAGVNQPQHF
TRBV10-3,.,TRBJ2-5,.,TGTGCCATCAGTGGCGTGGATCAAGAGGCCCAGTACTTC,CAISGVDQEAQYF
TRBV9,TRBD1,TRBJ2-1,.,TGTGCCAGCAGCGTAAAGGACAGGGGTTTGGATGAGCAGTTCTTC,CASSVKDRGLDEQFF
TRBV5-1,TRBD1,TRBJ2-1,once,TGCGCCAGCAGCTTATCCGGGACAGGGGCCTACAATGAGCAGTTCTTC,CASSLSGTGAYNEQFF
TRBV6-5,.,TRBJ1-5,.,TGTGCCAGCAGTTACAACAAGAATAGCAATCAGCCCCGGCATTTT,CASSYNKNSNQPRHF
TRBV18,.,TRBJ1-1,.,TGTGCCAGCTCACCAACACAGGGTGCGGACACTGAAGCTTTCTTT,CASSPTQGADTEAFF
TRBV5-6,.,TRBJ1-5,.,TGTGCCAGCAGCTTGGGACATTCCAATCAGCCCCAGCATTTT,CASSLGHSNQPQHF
TRBV7-9,TRBD1,TRBJ2-5,.,TGTGCCAGCAGCCCCCGGGGACAGGCCCAAGAGACCCAGTACTTC,CASSPRGQAQETQYF
TRBV5-1,TRBD2,TRBJ2-3,.,TGCGCCAGCAGCTTCACGGGAGGGCGTACAGATACGCAGTATTTT,CASSFTGGRTDTQYF
TRBV6-1,.,TRBJ1-5,.,TGTGCCACCAGACAGGTCCTGAATCAGCCCCAGCATTTT,CATRQVLNQPQHF
TRBV10-3,TRBD1,TRBJ1-2,few,TGTGCCATCAGTGATCCGGACAGGGGGCGCTTTGGCTATGGCTACACCTTC,CAISDPDRGRFGYGYTF
TRBV5-4,.,TRBJ1-1,.,TGTGCCAGCAGCTTGGCCTCGGGGGCTGAAGCTTTCTTT,CASSLASGAEAFF
TRBV5-4,TRBD2,TRBJ2-1,.,TGTGCCAGCAGCCCGCGGTCTAGCGGTACCTACAATGAGCAGTTCTTC,CASSPRSSGTYNEQFF
TRBV10-3,TRBD1,TRBJ1-5,few,TGTGCCATCAGTGAGAAGGACAGGGGTGATCAGCCCCAGCATTTT,CAISEKDRGDQPQHF
TRBV5-8,.,TRBJ2-7,.,TGTGCCAGCAGCTCTCTGAGAGGACCAGGGGTATCCGAGCAGTACTTC,CASSSLRGPGVSEQYF
TRBV19,TRBD1,TRBJ1-6,.,TGTGCCAGTAGTGATCCCATACCGGGACAGGGGGTCCCAGATTCACCCCTCCACTTT,CASSDPIPGQGVPDSPLHF
TRBV5-4,.,TRBJ2-4,.,TGTGCCAGCAGCTTCCCTCCTCCGAGGGACATTCAGTACTTC,CASSFPPPRDIQYF
TRBV30,.,TRBJ2-2,.,TGTGCCTGGAGTTGGGGGGACACCGGGGAGCTGTTTTTT,CAWSWGDTGELFF
TRBV9,.,TRBJ2-7,.,TGTGCCAGCAGCGAGCAGGGCTTGGCTGACGAGCAGTACTTC,CASSEQGLADEQYF
TRBV2,.,TRBJ1-2,.,TGTGCCAGTGGGGCCCTCTATACCTATGGCTACACCTTC,CASGALYTYGYTF
TRBV11-2,.,TRBJ2-7,.,TGTGCCAGCAGCTTAGTGACAGGTTTGAGGTACGAGCAGTACTTC,CASSLVTGLRYEQYF
TRBV2,.,TRBJ1-2,.,TGTGCCAGCGGTCCGGGACTGAGCTCTGGCTACACCTTC,CASGPGLSSGYTF
TRBV19,TRBD2,TRBJ2-1,few,TGTGCCAGTAGTATGAGTAGCGGGGGAACATACAATGAGCAGTTCTTC,CASSMSSGGTYNEQFF